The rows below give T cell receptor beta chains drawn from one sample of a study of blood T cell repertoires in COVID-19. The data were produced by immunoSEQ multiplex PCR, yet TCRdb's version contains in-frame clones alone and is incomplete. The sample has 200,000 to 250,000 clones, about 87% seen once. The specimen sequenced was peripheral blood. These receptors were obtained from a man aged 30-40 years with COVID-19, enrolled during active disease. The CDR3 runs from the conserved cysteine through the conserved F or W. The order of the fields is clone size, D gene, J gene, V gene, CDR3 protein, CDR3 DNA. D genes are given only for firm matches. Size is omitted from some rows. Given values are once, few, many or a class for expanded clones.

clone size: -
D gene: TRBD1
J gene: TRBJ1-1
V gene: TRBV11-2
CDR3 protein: CASSRQGNTEAFF
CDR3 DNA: TGTGCCAGCAGCCGACAGGGGAACACTGAAGCTTTCTTT

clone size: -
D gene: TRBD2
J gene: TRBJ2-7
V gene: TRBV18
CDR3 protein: CASSQGLAGGTYEQYF
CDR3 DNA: TGTGCCAGCTCACAGGGACTAGCGGGAGGAACCTACGAGCAGTACTTC

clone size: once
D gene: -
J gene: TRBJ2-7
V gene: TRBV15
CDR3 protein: CATSGAGALSYEQYF
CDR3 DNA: TGTGCCACCAGCGGGGCGGGGGCCCTCTCCTACGAGCAGTACTTC

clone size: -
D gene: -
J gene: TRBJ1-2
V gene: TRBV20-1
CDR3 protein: CSARIGHGYTF
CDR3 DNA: TGCAGTGCTAGGATAGGACACGGCTACACCTTC

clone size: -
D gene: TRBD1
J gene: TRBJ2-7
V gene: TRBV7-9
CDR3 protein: CASSPTGSYEQYF
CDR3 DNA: TGTGCCAGCAGCCCGACAGGGAGCTACGAGCAGTACTTC

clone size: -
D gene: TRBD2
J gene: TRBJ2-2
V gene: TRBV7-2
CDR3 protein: CASKKISGSATGELFF
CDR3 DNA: TGTGCCAGCAAGAAAATTAGCGGGAGTGCGACCGGGGAGCTGTTTTTT

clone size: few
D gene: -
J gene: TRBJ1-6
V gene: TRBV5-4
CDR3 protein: CASSFRVGDSPLHF
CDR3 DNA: TGTGCCAGCAGCTTCAGGGTAGGGGATTCACCCCTCCACTTT

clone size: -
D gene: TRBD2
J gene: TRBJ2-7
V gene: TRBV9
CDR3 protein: CASSVAPSGYEQYF
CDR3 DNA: TGTGCCAGCAGCGTAGCTCCTAGCGGCTACGAGCAGTACTTC

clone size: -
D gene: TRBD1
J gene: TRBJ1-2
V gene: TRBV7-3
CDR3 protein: CASSPDRDYGYTF
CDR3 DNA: TGTGCCAGCAGCCCGGACAGGGACTATGGCTACACCTTC

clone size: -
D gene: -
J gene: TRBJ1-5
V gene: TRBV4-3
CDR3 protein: CASSQDAGGLGQPQHF
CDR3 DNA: TGCGCCAGCAGCCAAGACGCGGGCGGCTTGGGTCAGCCCCAGCATTTT

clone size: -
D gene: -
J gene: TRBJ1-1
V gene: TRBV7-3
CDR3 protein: CASSLMPVNTEAFF
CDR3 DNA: TGTGCCAGCAGCTTAATGCCAGTTAACACTGAAGCTTTCTTT

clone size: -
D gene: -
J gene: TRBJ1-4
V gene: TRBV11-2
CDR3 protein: CASSFTQGIYEKLFF
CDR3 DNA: TGTGCCAGCAGTTTCACCCAGGGTATTTATGAAAAACTGTTTTTT

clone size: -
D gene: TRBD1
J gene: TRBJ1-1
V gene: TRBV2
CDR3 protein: CASSLGTGAEAFF
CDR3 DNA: TGTGCCAGCAGTCTGGGGACAGGGGCTGAAGCTTTCTTT

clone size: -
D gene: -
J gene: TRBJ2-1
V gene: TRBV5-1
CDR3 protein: CASSMTPGEQFF
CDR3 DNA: TGCGCCAGCAGCATGACCCCGGGGGAGCAGTTCTTC

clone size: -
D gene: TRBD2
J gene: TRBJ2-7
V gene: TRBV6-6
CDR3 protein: CASGLAGLGEQYF
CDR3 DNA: TGTGCCAGCGGACTAGCGGGACTAGGTGAGCAGTACTTC

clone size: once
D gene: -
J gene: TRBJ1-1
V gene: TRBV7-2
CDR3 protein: CASSPNRNTEAFF
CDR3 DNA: TGTGCCAGCAGCCCAAACAGGAACACTGAAGCTTTCTTT

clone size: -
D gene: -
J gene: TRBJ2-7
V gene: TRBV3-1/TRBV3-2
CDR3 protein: CASSQVGGGHPREQYF
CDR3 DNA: TGTGCCAGCAGCCAAGTTGGCGGGGGCCATCCCCGGGAGCAGTACTTC

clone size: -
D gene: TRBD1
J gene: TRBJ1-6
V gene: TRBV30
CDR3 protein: CAWSVRTGLNSPLHF
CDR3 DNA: TGTGCCTGGAGTGTACGGACAGGGCTGAATTCACCCCTCCACTTT

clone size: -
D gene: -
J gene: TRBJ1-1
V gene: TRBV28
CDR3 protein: CASSLYYPRTGRNTEAFF
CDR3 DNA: TGTGCCAGCAGTCTCTATTATCCCCGAACAGGGCGGAACACTGAAGCTTTCTTT

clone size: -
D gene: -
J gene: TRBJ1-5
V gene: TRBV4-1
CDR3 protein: CASSQGQGGSNQPQHF
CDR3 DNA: TGCGCCAGCAGCCAAGGGCAAGGGGGTTCCAATCAGCCCCAGCATTTT

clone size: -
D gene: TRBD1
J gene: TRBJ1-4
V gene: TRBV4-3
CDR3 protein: CASSQDSGGDRKLFF
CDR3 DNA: TGCGCCAGCAGCCAAGATTCGGGGGGGGACAGAAAACTGTTTTTT

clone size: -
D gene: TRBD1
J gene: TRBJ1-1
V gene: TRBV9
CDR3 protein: CASSPRTGGYTEAFF
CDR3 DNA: TGTGCCAGCAGCCCCCGGACAGGGGGTTACACTGAAGCTTTCTTT

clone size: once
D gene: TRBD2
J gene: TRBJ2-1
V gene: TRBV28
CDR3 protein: CASSSPTSGSYNEQFF
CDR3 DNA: TGTGCCAGCAGTTCACCCACTAGCGGGAGTTACAATGAGCAGTTCTTC

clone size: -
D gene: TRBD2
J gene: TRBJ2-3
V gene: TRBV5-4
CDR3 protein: CASSLVGSGRDTQYF
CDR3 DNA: TGTGCCAGCAGCTTGGTGGGTAGCGGGAGGGATACGCAGTATTTT

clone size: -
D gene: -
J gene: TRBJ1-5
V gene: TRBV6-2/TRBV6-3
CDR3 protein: CASSYSARHGRYSNQPQHF
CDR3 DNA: TGTGCCAGCAGTTACTCAGCCCGCCACGGGAGATATAGCAATCAGCCCCAGCATTTT

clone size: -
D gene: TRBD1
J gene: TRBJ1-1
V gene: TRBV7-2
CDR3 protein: CASSFPGQTTEAFF
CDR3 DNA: TGTGCCAGCAGCTTCCCGGGACAGACCACTGAAGCTTTCTTT

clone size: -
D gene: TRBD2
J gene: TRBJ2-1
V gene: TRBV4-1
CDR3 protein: CASSQRTSGRAFYNEQFF
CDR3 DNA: TGCGCCAGCAGCCAACGGACTAGCGGGAGGGCCTTCTACAATGAGCAGTTCTTC

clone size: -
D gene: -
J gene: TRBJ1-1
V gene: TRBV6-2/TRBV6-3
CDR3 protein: CASSLQQGYGAFF
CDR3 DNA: TGTGCCAGCAGCCTCCAACAGGGCTACGGAGCTTTCTTT

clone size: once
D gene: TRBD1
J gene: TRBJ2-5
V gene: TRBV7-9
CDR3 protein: CASKTGGQETQYF
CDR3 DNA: TGTGCCAGCAAAACAGGGGGCCAAGAGACCCAGTACTTC

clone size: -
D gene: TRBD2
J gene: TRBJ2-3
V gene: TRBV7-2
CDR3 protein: CASTQSGGTQYF
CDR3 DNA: TGTGCCAGCACCCAGAGCGGGGGTACGCAGTATTTT

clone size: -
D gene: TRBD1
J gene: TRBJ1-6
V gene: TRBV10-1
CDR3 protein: CASRQGSSYNSPLHF
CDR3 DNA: TGCGCCAGCAGACAGGGGAGCTCCTATAATTCACCCCTCCACTTT

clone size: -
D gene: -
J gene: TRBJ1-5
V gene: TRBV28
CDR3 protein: CASIWGGFNQPQHF
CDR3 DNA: TGTGCCAGCATCTGGGGAGGGTTCAATCAGCCCCAGCATTTT

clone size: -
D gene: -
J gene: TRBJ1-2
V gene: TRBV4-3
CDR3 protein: CASSQEANRDYGYTF
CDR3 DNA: TGCGCCAGCAGCCAAGAGGCGAACAGGGACTATGGCTACACCTTC

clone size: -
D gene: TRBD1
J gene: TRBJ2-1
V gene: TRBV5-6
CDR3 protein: CASSHRDRGWNEQFF
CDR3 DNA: TGTGCCAGCAGCCACCGGGACAGGGGGTGGAATGAGCAGTTCTTC

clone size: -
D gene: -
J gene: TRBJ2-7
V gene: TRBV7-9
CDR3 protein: CASSLLTSYEQYF
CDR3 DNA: TGTGCCAGCAGCTTGTTGACTTCTTACGAGCAGTACTTC

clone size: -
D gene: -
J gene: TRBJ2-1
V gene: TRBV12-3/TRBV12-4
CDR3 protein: CASSLRGHNEQFF
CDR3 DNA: TGTGCCAGCAGTTTAAGGGGCCACAATGAGCAGTTCTTC

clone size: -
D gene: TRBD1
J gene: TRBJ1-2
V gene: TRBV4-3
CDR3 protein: CASSQAPQGNYGYTF
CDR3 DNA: TGCGCCAGCAGCCAAGCCCCACAGGGGAACTATGGCTACACCTTC

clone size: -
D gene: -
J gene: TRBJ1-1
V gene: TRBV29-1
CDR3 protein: CSAQTTGGTEAFF
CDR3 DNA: TGCAGCGCCCAAACTACGGGAGGCACTGAAGCTTTCTTT

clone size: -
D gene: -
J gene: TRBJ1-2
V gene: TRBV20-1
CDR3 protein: CSASVPVNYGYTF
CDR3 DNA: TGCAGTGCTAGTGTCCCCGTCAACTATGGCTACACCTTC

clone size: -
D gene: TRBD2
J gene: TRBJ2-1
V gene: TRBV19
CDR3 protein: CASSPGRTSGESSYNEQFF
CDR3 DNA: TGTGCCAGTAGTCCGGGCCGGACTAGCGGGGAGAGCTCCTACAATGAGCAGTTCTTC

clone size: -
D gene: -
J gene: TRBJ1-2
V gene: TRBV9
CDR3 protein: CASSVDPGGAMSYGYTF
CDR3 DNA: TGTGCCAGCAGCGTCGATCCGGGGGGCGCCATGAGCTATGGCTACACCTTC

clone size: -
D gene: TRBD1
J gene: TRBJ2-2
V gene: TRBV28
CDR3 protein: CASSSADRDTGELFF
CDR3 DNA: TGTGCCAGCAGTTCCGCGGACAGGGACACCGGGGAGCTGTTTTTT

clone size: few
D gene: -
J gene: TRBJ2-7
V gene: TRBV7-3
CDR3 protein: CASSAYGTSPDEQYF
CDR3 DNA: TGTGCCAGCAGCGCCTACGGGACAAGTCCTGACGAGCAGTACTTC